What follows are 27 T cell receptor beta chains derived from one specimen sequenced in a study of radiation and T cells in renal cell carcinoma. Time point noted: blood 2 weeks post-SBRT. The treatment here: 15 Gy SBRT to primary tumor, nephrectomy 4 weeks later. Sequenced by immunoSEQ multiplex PCR; TCRdb stores in-frame clones only, minus some. The data contain some 130,000 clones, about 81% of them singletons. The sequencing used blood, collected from a patient whose treatment included radiotherapy and nephrectomy. Receptors were obtained from a woman aged 60-70 years with renal cell carcinoma.

This clone has ten or more counts. The chain combines TRBV27 with TRBJ1-2; maybe TRBD1 (5 bases). The CDR3 consists of 14 residues. The germline V gene encodes CDR1 MNHEY and CDR2 SMNVEV (reference sequence). Trimming removed 3 bases at V and 7 bases at J, with 15 bases between. DNA of the CDR3: TGTGCCAGCAGTTTTTCCGGGACCTCAGGTGGCTACACCTTC. Amino acid sequence: CASSFSGTSGGYTF.

V is TRBV15 and J is TRBJ2-7, with 10 positions matching TRBD1. The CDR3 is 17 amino acids. Germline values: CDR1 LNHNV, CDR2 YYDKDF (reference sequence). V was pared by 0 bases and J by 4 bases, with 9 bases of the junction left unmatched. DNA of the CDR3: TGTGCCACCAGCAGAGATCTGGCGGGACAGGGGCGATACGAGCAGTACTTC. This encodes CATSRDLAGQGRYEQYF.

J is TRBJ1-1 and V is TRBV4-3; 7 nucleotides line up with TRBD1. The trim removed 4 bases at V and 3 bases at J, leaving 11 bases unmatched. The CDR3 has 16 amino acids. Germline lookup yields CDR1 LGHNA and CDR2 YSLEER. The CDR3 here is CASSPGTGRGHTEAFF. The CDR3 region has the DNA TGCGCCAGCAGCCCAGGTACAGGGAGGGGGCACACTGAAGCTTTCTTT.

V usage is TRBV19 and J usage is TRBJ1-6; TRBD1 might be the D (6 bases). V was pared by 3 bases and J by 8 bases, with 8 bases between. The CDR3 consists of 13 residues. The germline V gene encodes CDR1 LNHDA and CDR2 SQIVND (reference sequence). The CDR3 is CASSMTGDSPLHF. The DNA for the CDR3 is TGTGCCAGTAGTATGACAGGCGATTCACCCCTCCACTTT.

The V and J genes are TRBV10-3 and TRBJ1-5; 10 bases match TRBD1. The CDR3 is 15 residues long. V shed 11 bases and J 3 bases; nucleotides not matched to a gene: 10. Per the germline V gene, CDR1 is ENHRY and CDR2 is SYGVKD. CDR3 sequence reads: CASSGTGENNQPQHF. The CDR3 bases are TGTGCCTCGTCCGGGACAGGGGAGAACAATCAGCCCCAGCATTTT.

This chain links TRBV6-5 with TRBJ2-1; D possibly corresponds to TRBD2 (6 bases). The V gene's germline CDR1 is MNHEY and CDR2 SVGAGI. The CDR3 loop spans 14 amino acids. The V gene lost 0 bases and the J gene lost 4 bases, with 7 bases spanning the gap. The CDR3 DNA follows: TGTGCCAGCAGTTACTCGGGGGGATACAATGAGCAGTTCTTC. This translates into CASSYSGGYNEQFF.

The chain employs TRBV9 and TRBJ2-1; TRBD1 is a possible D gene (5 bases). Germline V CDR1 and CDR2: SGDLS, YYNGEE. Trimming stripped 3 bases from V and 4 bases from J, with 17 bases between. The CDR3 is 16 residues long. The CDR3 sequence is CASSEGLRTTYNEQFF. In nucleotides, the CDR3 is TGTGCCAGCAGCGAGGGCCTAAGGACAACATACAATGAGCAGTTCTTC.

CDR3 in DNA: TGTGCCAGCAGTGACCCCGGGACGGTTGCCTACGAGCAGTACTTC. The encoded protein is CASSDPGTVAYEQYF. The chain joins TRBV6-1 to TRBJ2-7; either TRBD1 or TRBD2 may supply D (5 bases each). The CDR3 length is 15 residues. V shed 3 bases and J shed 2 bases, with 14 bases lying between them. Germline-derived CDR1 and CDR2 are MNHNS and SASEGT.

The V gene is TRBV7-9, the J gene TRBJ2-1; weak D call: TRBD1 (6 bases). V dropped 5 bases and J dropped 6 bases, with 14 bases sitting between them. CDR1 is SEHNR and CDR2 is FQNEAQ in the germline V gene (reference sequence). CDR3 size: 14 residues. CDR3 in DNA: TGTGCCAGCAGCCCACCATCCAGGGGCAATGAGCAGTTCTTC. Protein: CASSPPSRGNEQFF.

The rearrangement links TRBV6-1 to TRBJ1-1; 10 nucleotides line up with TRBD1. With 3 bases clipped from V and 1 base from J, the junction kept 8 bases outside the gene matches. This CDR3 has 17 amino acids. Germline CDR1 MNHNS, CDR2 SASEGT. In DNA, the CDR3 is TGTGCCAGCAGTGATAGGAGCAGGACAGGGGGGAACACTGAAGCTTTCTTT. As protein: CASSDRSRTGGNTEAFF.

V gene TRBV5-6 combines with J gene TRBJ2-1, with D unresolved. The V and J ends lost 3 bases and 6 bases respectively, with 13 bases between them. Per the germline V gene, CDR1 is SGHDT and CDR2 is YYEEEE. The length of the CDR3 is 14 residues. CDR3 sequence: CASSSPSKGNEQFF. CDR3 nucleotides: TGTGCCAGCAGCTCCCCTAGTAAGGGCAATGAGCAGTTCTTC.

This clone was seen only once. The genes are TRBV20-1 and TRBJ2-1; D uncertain. Trimming removed 0 bases from V and 6 bases from J, with 3 bases in between. CDR3 size: 11 residues. CDR1 is DFQATT, CDR2 SNEGSKA, per germline (reference sequence). The CDR3 here is CSARDRNEQFF. CDR3 nucleotides: TGCAGTGCTAGAGACCGCAATGAGCAGTTCTTC.

The J gene is TRBJ1-1, the V gene TRBV9, with 11 bases matching TRBD1. From germline, CDR1 is SGDLS and CDR2 YYNGEE. The CDR3 length is 15 residues. Losses at the gene ends were 4 bases for V and 4 bases for J; bases not matched to a gene: 6. The CDR3 DNA sequence: TGTGCCAGCAGCCTCGAGGGACAGGGGGTCACTGAAGCTTTCTTT. Protein product: CASSLEGQGVTEAFF.

The table lists this clone with a count of one. J is TRBJ1-2 and V is TRBV6-4, with TRBD1 identical over 9 bases. Looked up from germline, CDR1 is MRHNA and CDR2 is SNTAGT. The CDR3 contains 15 residues. The V and J ends lost 5 bases and 2 bases, in that order; junction bases with no gene match: 6. CDR3 DNA: TGTGCCAGCAGTTTAACCGGGACAGGGAACTATGGCTACACCTTC. Translating gives CASSLTGTGNYGYTF.

This chain joins TRBV27 and TRBJ2-1, with D hard to call. V was clipped by 8 bases and J by 6 bases, with 11 bases between them. The CDR3 totals 12 residues. CDR1 MNHEY and CDR2 SMNVEV come from the germline V gene (reference sequence). CDR3 DNA: TGTGCCAGCGGCCAGTTCCTCAATGAGCAGTTCTTC. Its translation: CASGQFLNEQFF.

Notes on this clone: In the same sample, other DNA sequences code for this CDR3. The chain joins TRBV29-1 to TRBJ2-3; weak D call: TRBD1 (5 bases). The CDR3 has 14 residues. Trimming stripped 3 bases from V and 6 bases from J, with 16 bases between. Germline CDR1 and CDR2: SQVTM and ANQGSEA. The CDR3 loop reads CSVDRDRNTDTQYF. As DNA, the CDR3 is TGCAGCGTTGACCGAGACAGAAACACGGATACGCAGTATTTT.

The chain recombines TRBV6-5 with TRBJ2-5; no clear D. The CDR3 runs to 14 residues. Germline V gene lookup returns CDR1 MNHEY and CDR2 SVGAGI. V was trimmed by 5 bases and J by 2 bases, leaving 12 bases between them. The CDR3 region has the DNA TGTGCCAGCAGTACCCGACGAGGTCAAGAGACCCAGTACTTC. It translates to CASSTRRGQETQYF.

This chain joins TRBV2 and TRBJ2-7; 11 bases fit TRBD2. Per germline, CDR1 SNHLY and CDR2 FYNNEI. The CDR3 consists of 16 residues. With V trimmed by 6 bases and J by 3 bases, 10 bases remained unmatched. The chain's CDR3 is CASRPLTSGAYYEQYF. The CDR3 DNA reads TGTGCCAGCAGACCCCTGACTAGCGGGGCCTACTACGAGCAGTACTTC.

The gene calls are TRBV25-1 and TRBJ2-1; D possibly corresponds to TRBD2 (6 bases). Between the trimmed V and J ends, which lost 1 base and 10 bases, there was a span of 14 bases. CDR3 length: 14 amino acids. CDR1 is MGHDK and CDR2 is SYGVNS in the germline V gene. The CDR3 nucleotides read TGTGCCAGCAGTGAATGGGGACTGGGGCGAGAGCAGTTCTTC. It specifies CASSEWGLGREQFF.

This clone has only a few counts. This sequence joins TRBV6-5 and TRBJ2-2; D gene uncertain. The CDR3 has 11 residues. Germline CDR1 MNHEY, CDR2 SVGAGI. Between the trimmed V and J ends, which lost 10 bases and 2 bases, there was a span of 5 bases. CDR3 sequence reads: CATANTGELFF. The CDR3 DNA reads as TGTGCCACTGCAAACACCGGGGAGCTGTTTTTT.

In this sample, this clone turned up once. CDR3 DNA: TGTGCCAGCAGCCGAGGAAGCACAGGCCTCCCTCAAGTGGATACGCAGTATTTT. Translating gives CASSRGSTGLPQVDTQYF. The chain carries TRBV11-3 and TRBJ2-3; D is possibly TRBD1 (5 bases). This CDR3 region has 18 residues. The germline V gene has CDR1 SGHNT and CDR2 YENEEA. Deletions cut 5 bases from V and 6 bases from J, with 27 bases between.

This clone was seen once. The chain couples TRBV7-2 to TRBJ1-2; D gene ambiguous. The V end lost 3 bases, the J end lost 4 bases, and 21 bases lay between the germline ends. Germline-derived CDR1 and CDR2 are SGHTA and FQGNSA. This CDR3 comprises 17 residues. The CDR3 region has the DNA TGTGCCAGCAGCTTCGAGACGGCACTCGCTCGGGGCTATGGCTACACCTTC. Amino acid sequence: CASSFETALARGYGYTF. Variable domain in full (rest from reference TRBV7-2 and TRBJ1-2): GAGVSQSPSNKVTEKGKDVELRCDPISGHTALYWYRQSLGQGLEFLIYFQGNSAPDKSGLPSDRFSAERTGGSVSTLTIQRTQQEDSAVYLCASSFETALARGYGYTFGSGTRLTVV.

The V call is TRBV28, the J call TRBJ1-5, with D uncertain. The germline gives CDR1 MDHEN, CDR2 SYDVKM. The germline V and J ends were trimmed by 7 bases and 5 bases, with 9 bases remaining between them. The CDR3 contains 12 residues. CDR3 in DNA: TGTGCCAGCAAGCAGGTTCATCAGCCCCAGCATTTT. Translation gives CASKQVHQPQHF.

This clone has only a few counts. The chain is built from TRBV11-1 and TRBJ1-1; 9 bases line up with TRBD1. Trimming at V came to 5 bases and at J to 3 bases, leaving 4 bases not matched to a gene. The CDR3 spans 14 residues. Germline loops: CDR1 SGHAT, CDR2 FQDESV (reference sequence). Here the CDR3 reads CASSIRDRDTEAFF. The CDR3 DNA is TGTGCCAGCAGCATCCGGGACAGGGACACTGAAGCTTTCTTT.

The chain has TRBV27 and TRBJ2-5; 9 bases are shared with TRBD2. V was pared by 4 bases and J by 2 bases, with 5 bases of the junction left unmatched. The CDR3 length is 15 residues. CDR1 is MNHEY, CDR2 SMNVEV, per germline (reference sequence). CDR3 nucleotides: TGTGCCAGCAGTTCGGCGGGGGGGTTGCAAGAGACCCAGTACTTC. This codes for CASSSAGGLQETQYF.

V usage is TRBV15 and J usage is TRBJ2-2; 7 nucleotides match TRBD1. CDR3 length: 14 residues. The junction had 8 bases not matched to a gene; V was cut back by 8 bases and J by 5 bases. The germline CDR1 and CDR2 sequences are LNHNV and YYDKDF (reference sequence). This chain's CDR3 is CATGQEFLTGELFF. DNA of the CDR3: TGTGCCACCGGACAGGAGTTCCTAACCGGGGAGCTGTTTTTT.

The chain joins TRBV5-1 to TRBJ2-7; 7 nucleotides match TRBD1. The V and J ends lost 4 bases and 2 bases, in that order; junction bases with no gene match: 9. The germline gives CDR1 SGHRS, CDR2 YFSETQ. The CDR3 runs 15 residues. CDR3 sequence (DNA): TGCGCCAGCAGCGAATCTCCCGGGACAGCCTACGAGCAGTACTTC. It specifies CASSESPGTAYEQYF.